The TCR beta chain described here comes from a study of blood T cells in healthy people across ages. The donors, all healthy, were Caucasians living in Russia, aged 6 to 90. Sample-barcoded 5' priming and a J-beta primer mix drove a second PCR of 7 to 11 cycles. A single record per CDR3 protein comes from TCRdb applying MiXCR to the 5' RACE reads. The table has about 1.1 million distinct CDR3 sequences, about two fifths seen once; the top ten hold 10% to 15%. There are 11 residues in the CDR3. Germline V lookup: CDR1 MNHNS, CDR2 SASEGT. V was pared by 2 bases and J by 5 bases, with 3 bases between. This TCR derives from a man aged 18 to 29 in good health. Source material: blood. The V call is TRBV6-1, the J call TRBJ1-1; D unresolved. The CDR3 sequence: CASSEFTEAFF. For the CDR3, the DNA is TGTGCCAGCAGTGAATTTACTGAAGCTTTCTTT.